The 10 T cell receptor beta chains below all came from one sample that was sequenced in a study of graft-versus-host responses after intestinal transplantation. Method: immunoSEQ multiplex PCR; TCRdb's copy keeps in-frame clones and lacks some. The profile shows 110,000 to 150,000 clones, nearly 95% of them singletons. These receptors have no known antigen. Specimen: unstimulated CD4+ T cells sorted from spleen or lymph node cells, collected before intestinal transplant. These receptors came from a human donor who received an intestinal transplant.

This clone was observed a single time. The chain employs TRBV7-3 and TRBJ2-1; D is ambiguous. The CDR3 totals 11 residues. V dropped 5 bases and J dropped 5 bases, with 4 bases sitting between them. Germline CDR1 and CDR2: SGHTA and FQGTGA. The CDR3 DNA sequence: TGTGCCAGCAGCCAGAACAATGAGCAGTTCTTC. Amino acid sequence: CASSQNNEQFF.

The V gene is TRBV19, the J gene TRBJ2-7; 9 positions match TRBD2. Looked up from germline, CDR1 is LNHDA and CDR2 is SQIVND (reference sequence). The CDR3 is 17 amino acids. Trimming removed 6 bases from V and 3 bases from J; junction bases left unmatched: 15. The CDR3 DNA reads TGTGCCAGTAGCGTAGGGGGCAACCTAGCGGGAAGCTACGAGCAGTACTTC. Translated, it gives CASSVGGNLAGSYEQYF.

The CDR3 protein is CASSERTAYEQYF. The CDR3 DNA sequence: TGTGCCAGCAGTGAACGGACGGCCTACGAGCAGTACTTC. This chain joins TRBV6-5 and TRBJ2-7; D call uncertain. CDR3 length: 13 residues. The germline V and J ends were trimmed by 5 bases and 2 bases, with 10 bases remaining between them. Germline loops: CDR1 MNHEY, CDR2 SVGAGI.

The chain employs TRBV4-1 and TRBJ2-1; TRBD2 matches at 13 bases. This CDR3 comprises 17 residues. V lost 2 bases to trimming and J lost 3 bases; unmatched junction nucleotides: 4. Germline CDR1 reads MGHRA; CDR2 reads YSYEKL. In DNA form, the CDR3 reads TGCGCCAGCAGCCAACCGACTAGCGGGAGGCGCTACAATGAGCAGTTCTTC. It yields the protein CASSQPTSGRRYNEQFF.

The V call is TRBV5-1, the J call TRBJ2-3; D call uncertain. Trimming removed 4 bases from V and 5 bases from J, with 8 bases in between. The CDR3 is 12 amino acids. CDR1 is SGHRS, CDR2 YFSETQ, per germline. The CDR3 sequence: CASSTHRDTQYF. CDR3 sequence (DNA): TGCGCCAGCAGCACACACAGAGATACGCAGTATTTT. Variable domain in full (rest from reference TRBV5-1 and TRBJ2-3): KAGVTQTPRYLIKTRGQQVTLSCSPISGHRSVSWYQQTPGQGLQFLFEYFSETQRNKGNFPGRFSGRQFSNSRSEMNVSTLELGDSALYLCASSTHRDTQYFGPGTRLTVL.

The CDR3 DNA reads as TGTGCCAGCAGTTCCCCGCTTGGGTATGAGCAGTTCTTC. Encoded protein: CASSSPLGYEQFF. The gene calls are TRBV28 and TRBJ2-1; D remains ambiguous. Germline loops: CDR1 MDHEN, CDR2 SYDVKM. The CDR3 spans 13 residues. V lost 4 bases, J lost 8 bases, and 12 bases lay in between. Full variable domain (remainder filled in from reference TRBV28 and TRBJ2-1): DVKVTQSSRYLVKRTGEKVFLECVQDMDHENMFWYRQDPGLGLRLIYFSYDVKMKEKGDIPEGYSVSREKKERFSLILESASTNQTSMYLCASSSPLGYEQFFGPGTRLTVL.

This chain connects TRBV13 to TRBJ2-2; no firm D call. The germline V gene has CDR1 PRHDT and CDR2 FYEKMQ (reference sequence). The CDR3 sequence is 18 residues long. The V end was cut by 1 base, the J end by 0 bases, with 15 bases between. CDR3 sequence reads: CASSLEYRRDSNTGELFF. The CDR3 region has the DNA TGTGCCAGCAGCTTAGAATATCGCCGCGACTCGAACACCGGGGAGCTGTTTTTT.

This chain connects TRBV7-9 to TRBJ2-7; 8 bases agree with TRBD2. This CDR3 is built from 14 residues. V gave up 1 base and J gave up 4 bases; unmatched junction bases: 3. CDR1 is SEHNR, CDR2 FQNEAQ, per germline (reference sequence). For the CDR3, the DNA is TGTGCCAGCAGCTTAGGGACTAGCATATACGAGCAGTACTTC. This sequence encodes CASSLGTSIYEQYF.

The chain uses TRBV4-1 and TRBJ1-6; TRBD1 aligns across 7 bases. This CDR3 is 15 amino acids long. The germline V gene has CDR1 MGHRA and CDR2 YSYEKL. J was trimmed by 6 bases and V by 6 bases; bases with no gene match: 8. CDR3 sequence reads: CASRATGVGNSPLHF. CDR3 bases: TGCGCCAGCAGGGCCACAGGGGTCGGTAATTCACCCCTCCACTTT.

The CDR3 region is CASSQDFTSGRALEQFF. In DNA form, the CDR3 reads TGCGCCAGCAGCCAAGATTTCACTAGCGGGAGGGCCCTTGAGCAGTTCTTC. The chain joins TRBV4-1 to TRBJ2-1; 13 positions match TRBD2. The J segment lost 9 bases and the V segment lost 0 bases, leaving 8 bases of the junction unmatched. Germline V lookup: CDR1 MGHRA, CDR2 YSYEKL. This CDR3 contains 17 residues.